The entry below describes one T cell receptor (beta chain). What it binds is unknown. The data are from a study of CD8+CD57+ T cells in acquired aplastic anemia. On the study more broadly: Sorted cells (CD4+ and CD8+) yielded DNA amounts that averaged about 3.4 ug.

Profiles of TCR beta VDJ and CDR3 were generated from a genomic DNA template. From the reads, TCRdb called clonotypes with MiXCR, one entry per CDR3 protein. The table includes about 190,000 distinct CDR3 sequences, 50% to 55% detected once. Whole-study findings and limits: Researchers reported that CD8+ Simpson's diversity was not significantly different in patients versus controls. The same twenty-nine CD8+ CDR3 sequences occurred in patients and in controls.

The CDR3 is 16 amino acids. Losses at the gene ends were 0 bases for V and 5 bases for J; bases not matched to a gene: 6. Germline CDR1 SGDLS, CDR2 YYNGEE. This chain uses TRBV9 with TRBJ2-1; 9 bases fit TRBD2. This TCR was sampled from a human donor in good health, serving as a control. The specimen sequenced was sorted CD4+, CD8+, or CD8+CD57+ T cells (not recorded which) from PBMCs. The CDR3 reads CASSVGGSGGNNEQFF. The CDR3, as DNA: TGTGCCAGCAGCGTAGGGGGAAGCGGGGGGAACAATGAGCAGTTCTTC.